The subject of this entry is one T cell receptor (beta chain). This entry is derived from a study of blood T cell repertoires in COVID-19. Study background: From T cells, B-cell-depleted T cells, or PBMCs came the material, which was cDNA or gDNA.

This CDR3 region has 15 residues. CDR1 SEHNR and CDR2 FQNEAQ come from the germline V gene (reference sequence). Trimming took 4 bases from V and 0 from J, leaving 12 bases between them. Assay used: immunoSEQ multiplex PCR; TCRdb lists only in-frame clones, some missing. The sample lists around 250,000 clones, 80% to 85% occurring once. The sequencing input was PBMCs or T cells enriched from blood (not recorded which). This TCR came from a man in his forties who had been exposed to COVID-19. The rearrangement uses TRBV7-9 and TRBJ1-1; D unclear. CDR3 nucleotides: TGTGCCAGCAGCTCCACCAACAGCATGAACACTGAAGCTTTCTTT. Translated, it gives CASSSTNSMNTEAFF.